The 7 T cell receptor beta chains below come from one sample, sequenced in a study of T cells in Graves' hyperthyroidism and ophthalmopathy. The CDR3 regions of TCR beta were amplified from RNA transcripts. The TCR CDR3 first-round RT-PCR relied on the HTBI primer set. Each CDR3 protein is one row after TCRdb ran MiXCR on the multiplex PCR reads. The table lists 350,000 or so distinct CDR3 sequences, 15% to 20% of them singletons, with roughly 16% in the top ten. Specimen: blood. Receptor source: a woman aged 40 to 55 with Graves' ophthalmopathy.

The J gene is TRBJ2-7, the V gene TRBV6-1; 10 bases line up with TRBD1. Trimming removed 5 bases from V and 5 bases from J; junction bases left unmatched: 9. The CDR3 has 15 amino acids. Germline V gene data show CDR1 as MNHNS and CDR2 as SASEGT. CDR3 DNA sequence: TGTGCCAGCAGTCGCCCGGGACAGGGGTACAACGAGCAGTACTTC. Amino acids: CASSRPGQGYNEQYF.

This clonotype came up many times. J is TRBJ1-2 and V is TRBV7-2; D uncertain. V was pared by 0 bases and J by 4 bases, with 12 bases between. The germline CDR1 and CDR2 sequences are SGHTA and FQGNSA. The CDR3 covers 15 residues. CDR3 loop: CASSLAAVPVYGYTF. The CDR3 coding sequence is TGTGCCAGCAGCTTAGCGGCGGTCCCCGTCTATGGCTACACCTTC. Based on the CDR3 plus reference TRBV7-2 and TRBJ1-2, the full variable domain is GAGVSQSPSNKVTEKGKDVELRCDPISGHTALYWYRQSLGQGLEFLIYFQGNSAPDKSGLPSDRFSAERTGGSVSTLTIQRTQQEDSAVYLCASSLAAVPVYGYTFGSGTRLTVV.

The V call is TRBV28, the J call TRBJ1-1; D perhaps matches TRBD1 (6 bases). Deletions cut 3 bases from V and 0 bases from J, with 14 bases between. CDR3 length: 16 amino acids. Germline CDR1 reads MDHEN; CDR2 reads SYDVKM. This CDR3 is CASSLVGGAMNTEAFF. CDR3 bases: TGTGCCAGCAGTTTGGTGGGGGGCGCGATGAACACTGAAGCTTTCTTT.

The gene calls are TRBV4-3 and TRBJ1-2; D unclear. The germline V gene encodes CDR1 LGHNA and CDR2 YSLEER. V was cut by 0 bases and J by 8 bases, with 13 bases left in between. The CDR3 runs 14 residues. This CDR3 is CASSQDGFLGGYTF. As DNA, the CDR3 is TGCGCCAGCAGCCAAGACGGGTTCTTGGGCGGCTACACCTTC.

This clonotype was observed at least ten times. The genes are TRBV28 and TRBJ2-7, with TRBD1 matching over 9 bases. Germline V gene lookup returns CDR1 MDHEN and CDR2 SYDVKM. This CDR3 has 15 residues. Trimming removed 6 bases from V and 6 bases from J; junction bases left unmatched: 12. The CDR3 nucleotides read TGTGCCAGCAGAATCGGGACAGGGTATTACTCCGAGCAGTACTTC. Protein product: CASRIGTGYYSEQYF. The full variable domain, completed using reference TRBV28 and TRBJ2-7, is DVKVTQSSRYLVKRTGEKVFLECVQDMDHENMFWYRQDPGLGLRLIYFSYDVKMKEKGDIPEGYSVSREKKERFSLILESASTNQTSMYLCASRIGTGYYSEQYFGPGTRLTVT.

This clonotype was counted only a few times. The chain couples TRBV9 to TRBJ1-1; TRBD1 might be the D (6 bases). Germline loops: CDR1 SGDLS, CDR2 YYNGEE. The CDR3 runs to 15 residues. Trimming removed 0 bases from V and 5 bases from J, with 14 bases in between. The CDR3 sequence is CASSVVRGAGTEAFF. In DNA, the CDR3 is TGTGCCAGCAGCGTAGTGCGGGGGGCTGGAACTGAAGCTTTCTTT.

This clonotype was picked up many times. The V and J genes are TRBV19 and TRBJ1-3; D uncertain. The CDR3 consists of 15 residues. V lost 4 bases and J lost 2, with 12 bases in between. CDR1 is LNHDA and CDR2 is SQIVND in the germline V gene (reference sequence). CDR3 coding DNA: TGTGCCAGTAGTAACGCGGCGAGGGCTGGAAACACCATATATTTT. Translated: CASSNAARAGNTIYF.